This T cell receptor beta chain stems from a study of identical twins. The cDNA had a unique molecular identifier and a template-switch universal primer site. TCRdb re-analysed the 5' RACE reads in MiXCR, keeping a single row per CDR3 protein. The sample lists roughly 290,000 distinct CDR3 sequences, 8% to 9% occurring once. The CDR3 consists of 12 residues. From germline, CDR1 is SQVTM and CDR2 ANQGSEA. Trimming took 7 bases from V and 4 from J; bases not matched to a gene: 4. Note on this clonotype: What it binds is unknown.

The study, taken as a whole, reports: Twins showed weaker excess sharing in their beta out-of-frame sequences. Findings depended on cross-sectional statistics rather than tracking the same donors.

The same specimen was also included in a second study, on yellow fever vaccine responses in identical twins.

The chain couples TRBV29-1 to TRBJ2-3; 8 positions agree with TRBD1. The source is a woman between 18 and 29 years old in good health. The specimen was memory (CD45RO+) T cells sorted from blood. In DNA, the CDR3 is TGCAGCGATCGACAGGGGCCAGATACGCAGTATTTT. The encoded protein is CSDRQGPDTQYF.